The rows below give T cell receptor beta chains drawn from one sample of a study of blood T cell repertoires in COVID-19. Some clones are missing from TCRdb's copy, which holds only in-frame ones; the method was immunoSEQ multiplex PCR. The sample lists approximately 300,000 clones; around 89% were seen once. Sample: peripheral blood. The receptors derive from a man aged 25 to 40 with acute or convalescent COVID-19. Each CDR3 is given with its conserved first and last residue. D genes are given only for firm matches. Only part of the rows carry a size: once, few, many, or a class if the clone is expanded.

J gene,D gene,V gene,clone size,CDR3 protein,CDR3 DNA
TRBJ1-3,-,TRBV5-4,-,CASSSNRAFSGNTIYF,TGTGCCAGCAGCTCCAACAGGGCCTTCTCTGGAAACACCATATATTTT
TRBJ2-7,-,TRBV4-1,-,CASSLRQDSYEQYF,TGCGCCAGCAGCCTAAGACAGGACTCCTACGAGCAGTACTTC
TRBJ2-1,-,TRBV5-5,once,CASSFAGSSYNEQFF,TGTGCCAGCAGCTTCGCGGGAAGCTCCTACAATGAGCAGTTCTTC
TRBJ1-4,-,TRBV28,few,CASSSSERRDYEKLFF,TGTGCCAGCAGTTCCTCCGAACGCCGGGACTATGAAAAACTGTTTTTT
TRBJ2-1,TRBD2,TRBV7-9,-,CASRLSGRNGNEQFF,TGTGCCAGCAGACTTAGCGGGAGAAACGGCAATGAGCAGTTCTTC
TRBJ2-3,TRBD1,TRBV5-5,-,CASAGTGVDKASTDTQYF,TGTGCCAGCGCCGGGACAGGGGTCGACAAAGCTAGCACAGATACGCAGTATTTT
TRBJ2-1,TRBD2,TRBV27,once,CASSPWTSERNEQFF,TGTGCCAGCAGTCCCTGGACTAGCGAGAGGAATGAGCAGTTCTTC
TRBJ2-7,-,TRBV10-1,once,CASSESAGAAYEQYF,TGCGCCAGCAGTGAGAGTGCAGGGGCGGCCTACGAGCAGTACTTC
TRBJ1-3,-,TRBV30,-,CAWSVQGNTIYF,TGTGCCTGGAGTGTACAAGGAAACACCATATATTTT
TRBJ2-4,TRBD2,TRBV29-1,-,CSVEISGRARGNIQYF,TGCAGCGTCGAAATAAGCGGGAGGGCCAGGGGAAACATTCAGTACTTC
TRBJ2-3,-,TRBV10-3,-,CAITRTPTDTQYF,TGTGCCATTACTAGAACTCCCACAGATACGCAGTATTTT
TRBJ2-2,-,TRBV18,-,CASSQGLMNTGELFF,TGTGCCAGCTCACAGGGACTCATGAACACCGGGGAGCTGTTTTTT